A single T cell receptor beta chain is shown here with its context. Its specificity is not known. TCRdb fed the RACE reads into MiXCR, producing one record per CDR3 protein. The sample lists roughly 200,000 distinct CDR3 sequences, around 25% occurring once. Specified time point: patch test 3, about 24 weeks after DPC sensitization. Treatment reported: therapeutic diphenylcyclopropenone sensitization with weekly scalp DPC. Alopecia patients deemed DPC-suitable, aged 18 to 70, excluding pregnancy. This record belongs to a study of human T cells and chemical hapten exposure. Study-wide points: Counts of TCRs above 1 in 1000 frequency stayed unchanged with DPC sensitization.

With 7 bases clipped from V and 1 base from J, the junction kept 7 bases outside the gene matches. The CDR3 has 14 amino acids. The germline CDR1 and CDR2 sequences are SQVTM and ANQGSEA. The V gene is TRBV29-1, the J gene TRBJ2-3; 8 bases match TRBD2. The source is a woman aged 40-49 years with alopecia areata. Some clones in this sample may be carry-over from other donors' samples. The starting material was whole blood, obtained in connection with sensitization to the hapten diphenylcyclopropenone (DPC). CDR3 sequence reads: CSANLAGRTDTQYF. CDR3 nucleotide sequence: TGCAGCGCAAACCTAGCGGGTCGCACAGATACGCAGTATTTT.